These 12 T cell receptor beta chains were sequenced from one sample in a study of T cell changes during pregnancy in multiple sclerosis. TCRdb's table, derived via immunoSEQ multiplex PCR, lists solely in-frame clones and lacks some. This table has around 81,000 clones, 92% appearing once. The material was peripheral blood, obtained after pregnancy. These receptors originate from a female donor in good health, enrolled as a control in a pregnancy study.

J is TRBJ1-5 and V is TRBV15; D call uncertain. V lost 0 bases and J 4 bases, leaving 10 bases between the germline ends. The CDR3 runs to 15 residues. The germline gives CDR1 LNHNV, CDR2 YYDKDF (reference sequence). The CDR3 spells CATSRDPGGNQPQHF. CDR3 nucleotide sequence: TGTGCCACCAGCAGAGATCCGGGCGGGAATCAGCCCCAGCATTTT.

The chain combines TRBV27 with TRBJ2-1; no clear D gene. Trimming shortened V by 6 bases and J by 3 bases, and 9 bases separated the two germline ends. This CDR3 is 13 amino acids long. The germline V gene has CDR1 MNHEY and CDR2 SMNVEV (reference sequence). The chain's CDR3 is CASRSFLYNEQFF. The CDR3 DNA is TGTGCCAGCAGGAGCTTTCTCTACAATGAGCAGTTCTTC.

The chain couples TRBV7-9 to TRBJ2-7; 8 bases agree with TRBD2. Looked up from germline, CDR1 is SEHNR and CDR2 is FQNEAQ (reference sequence). This CDR3 spans 15 amino acids. V lost 0 bases, J lost 2 bases, and 3 bases stayed unmatched. CDR3 sequence reads: CASSLALRGAYEQYF. CDR3 sequence (DNA): TGTGCCAGCAGCTTAGCCTTGCGGGGGGCCTACGAGCAGTACTTC.

The chain joins TRBV7-6 to TRBJ2-1, with 8 bases lining up with TRBD2. V lost 4 bases and J lost 9; bases outside the gene matches: 11. The CDR3 sequence is 15 residues long. Germline V CDR1 and CDR2: SGHVS, FNYEAQ. The CDR3 loop reads CASSSSGTRGAEQFF. For the CDR3, the DNA is TGTGCCAGCAGCTCCTCCGGGACTAGGGGTGCTGAGCAGTTCTTC.

The gene calls are TRBV2 and TRBJ2-7, with 9 bases aligning to TRBD1. The CDR3 consists of 14 residues. CDR1 and CDR2 (germline): SNHLY, FYNNEI. Germline trimming cut 4 bases from V and 4 bases from J; bases unmatched to any gene: 5. The CDR3 is CASSVDRGRYEQYF. CDR3 nucleotides: TGTGCCAGCAGTGTGGACAGGGGTCGGTACGAGCAGTACTTC.

V gene TRBV2 combines with J gene TRBJ1-6; D is perhaps TRBD1 (5 bases). Germline lookup yields CDR1 SNHLY and CDR2 FYNNEI. The length of the CDR3 is 16 residues. V dropped 7 bases and J dropped 7 bases, with 20 bases sitting between them. The CDR3 reads CASIPQYAGSNSPLHF. The CDR3 nucleotides are TGTGCCAGCATCCCGCAGTACGCAGGGTCAAATTCACCCCTCCACTTT.

About this clone itself: The sample contains more than one DNA sequence encoding this CDR3. The rearrangement links TRBV18 to TRBJ2-5; no definite D call. Germline CDR1 is KGHSH and CDR2 is LQKENI. CDR3 length equals 12 residues. V was clipped by 6 bases and J by 2 bases, with 7 bases between them. The CDR3 nucleotides read TGTGCCAGCTCCGGCGGACAAGAGACCCAGTACTTC. It codes for CASSGGQETQYF.

The chain has TRBV7-9 and TRBJ1-2; D might be TRBD1 (6 bases). Per the germline V gene, CDR1 is SEHNR and CDR2 is FQNEAQ (reference sequence). Trimming took 5 bases from V and 5 from J, leaving 9 bases between them. The CDR3 spans 12 residues. The CDR3 DNA reads TGTGCCAGCAGCATTGGACAGTATGGCTACACCTTC. As protein: CASSIGQYGYTF.

The genes are TRBV28 and TRBJ1-2; D not resolved. V was pared by 3 bases and J by 4 bases, with 3 bases between. CDR1 and CDR2 from the germline V gene are MDHEN and SYDVKM. The CDR3 consists of 11 residues. CDR3 protein: CASSFVYGYTF. The CDR3 coding sequence is TGTGCCAGCAGTTTCGTCTATGGCTACACCTTC.

V usage is TRBV10-3 and J usage is TRBJ1-5, with 10 bases fitting TRBD1. CDR3 length: 15 amino acids. Germline CDR1 is ENHRY and CDR2 is SYGVKD. With V trimmed by 4 bases and J by 2 bases, 2 bases remained unmatched. The CDR3 DNA reads TGTGCCATCAGTGCCGGGACAGGGGGCAATCAGCCCCAGCATTTT. As protein: CAISAGTGGNQPQHF.

The V and J genes are TRBV10-3 and TRBJ2-5, with a possible D match to TRBD2 (5 bases). Trimming stripped 3 bases from V and 8 bases from J, with 19 bases between. From germline, CDR1 is ENHRY and CDR2 SYGVKD. This CDR3 is 15 amino acids long. As DNA, the CDR3 is TGTGCCATCAGTGATGGTAGCGCTCCACCGAGTACCCAGTACTTC. This translates into CAISDGSAPPSTQYF.

The chain links TRBV28 to TRBJ1-5; D possibly corresponds to TRBD1 (5 bases). V was pared by 3 bases and J by 2 bases, with 11 bases between. The CDR3 consists of 15 residues. CDR1 and CDR2 from the germline V gene are MDHEN and SYDVKM. The CDR3 sequence is CASSFRGRGNQPQHF. Written as DNA, the CDR3 is TGTGCCAGCAGTTTTAGGGGAAGGGGCAATCAGCCCCAGCATTTT.